This T cell receptor (beta chain) is drawn from a study of T cell clonotyping in hematopoietic cell transplantation. TCRdb's table, derived via immunoSEQ multiplex PCR, lists solely in-frame clones and lacks some. The sample lists about 9,700 clones; almost 80% were seen once. V was trimmed by 0 bases and J by 5 bases, leaving 19 bases between them. The CDR3 is made up of 17 amino acids. CDR1 SGHDN and CDR2 FVKESK come from the germline V gene. Study-level points and caveats: After transplant, recipient diversity fell while pathologically expanded clonotypes grew through day 180. Higher Inverse Simpson Index values in graft donor and pretransplant recipient predicted broader posttransplant TCR diversity. Without cell sorting, CD4 versus CD8 contributions remain unresolved.

About this clone itself: Its antigen is as yet unknown.

This sequence was found in a male patient aged 40-50 years who had an allogeneic stem cell transplant from a related donor, so the T cells may come from the graft donor. Some clones in this sample may be carry-over from other donors' samples. Sequenced material: PBMCs, taken 180 days after allogeneic stem cell transplant. The chain links TRBV14 to TRBJ2-5; D gene unclear. CDR3 sequence reads: CASSQDRAKEDGETQYF. The CDR3, as DNA: TGTGCCAGCAGCCAAGATCGGGCGAAAGAGGATGGTGAGACCCAGTACTTC.